This T cell receptor (beta chain) emerged from a study of T cell responses to AZD1222 COVID-19 vaccine. About the study: Second-dose schedules of about 4 or about 12 weeks were combined.

Profiling relied on immunoSEQ multiplex PCR, and the TCRdb table lists in-frame clones only, not all of them. The table lists around 95,000 clones, 87% of them singletons, with roughly 15% in the top ten. The CDR3 extends over 16 amino acids. Germline CDR1 and CDR2: MNHNS and SASEGT. V lost 0 bases to trimming and J lost 6 bases, with 15 bases between them. A word on this clone: Its antigen is still unknown.

Study observations and caveats: Donors were chiefly white British, with a greater number of females, and clonal diversity was perhaps underestimated. Spike-specific TCR breadth rose after two AZD1222 doses, and depth rose as well.

Sequencing used peripheral blood, obtained on day 0 of AZD1222 vaccination. This receptor was taken from an adult in good health. The chain employs TRBV6-1 and TRBJ1-5; a weak D match, TRBD1 (6 bases). The DNA of the CDR3 is TGTGCCAGCAGTGAAGCAGTTGGGCAGGGGACTCAGCCCCAGCATTTT. This codes for CASSEAVGQGTQPQHF.